This entry lists 23 T cell receptor beta chains sequenced from one sample in a study of shared clonotypes between healthy human individuals. Naive CD8 cells were CD45RO-negative, positively selected for CCR7, excluding terminally differentiated effector memory CD45RA+ cells. TCRdb keeps only in-frame clones here, not all; method: immunoSEQ multiplex PCR. This sample has about 2.2 million clones, with about 94% found just once. The source material was naive CD8+ T cells from PBMCs. These receptors all come from a man between 18 and 29 years old in good health. Some clones in this sample may be carry-over from other donors' samples.

This chain uses TRBV14 with TRBJ2-7; D call uncertain. V dropped 2 bases and J dropped 6 bases, with 8 bases sitting between them. Germline-derived CDR1 and CDR2 are SGHDN and FVKESK. The CDR3 runs to 12 residues. Here the CDR3 DNA reads TGTGCCAGCAGCCAATCTGTAGTCGAGCAGTACTTC. Protein sequence: CASSQSVVEQYF.

The V call is TRBV29-1, the J call TRBJ2-5; D is unclear. TRBJ2-7 explains the end of the DNA better; the J call may be wrong. The CDR3 is 10 amino acids. Germline assignment: CDR1 SQVTM and CDR2 ANQGSEA. Here the CDR3 reads CSVQASEQYF. DNA of the CDR3: TGCAGCGTTCAAGCCTCCGAGCAGTACTTC.

The J gene is TRBJ1-5, the V gene TRBV11-2; D gene ambiguous. V gave up 4 bases and J gave up 5 bases, with 15 bases separating them. Germline V gene data show CDR1 as SGHAT and CDR2 as FQNNGV. The CDR3 spans 15 residues. CDR3 in amino acids: CASSSHRALDQPQHF. CDR3 bases: TGTGCCAGCAGCTCCCACCGGGCGCTAGATCAGCCCCAGCATTTT. Full variable domain (remainder filled in from reference TRBV11-2 and TRBJ1-5): EAGVAQSPRYKIIEKRQSVAFWCNPISGHATLYWYQQILGQGPKLLIQFQNNGVVDDSQLPKDRFSAERLKGVDSTLKIQPAKLEDSAVYLCASSSHRALDQPQHFGDGTRLSIL.

The chain combines TRBV5-6 with TRBJ2-7, with TRBD2 identical over 9 bases. The germline V gene has CDR1 SGHDT and CDR2 YYEEEE. The junction had 12 bases not matched to a gene; V was cut back by 4 bases and J by 4 bases. The length of the CDR3 is 16 residues. CDR3 DNA sequence: TGTGCCAGCAGCCCGGGAGGTAGCGGGAGAGCATACGAGCAGTACTTC. This encodes CASSPGGSGRAYEQYF.

A single count supports this clone. Other DNA sequences in the same sample also yield this CDR3. This chain connects TRBV5-6 to TRBJ2-7; no reliable D call. Per the germline V gene, CDR1 is SGHDT and CDR2 is YYEEEE. Trimming pared 0 bases from V and 2 bases from J, leaving 9 bases between. This CDR3 region has 14 residues. The CDR3: CASSLGRSTYEQYF. DNA for the CDR3: TGTGCCAGCAGCTTGGGTAGATCTACCTACGAGCAGTACTTC. Variable domain in full (rest from reference TRBV5-6 and TRBJ2-7): DAGVTQSPTHLIKTRGQQVTLRCSPKSGHDTVSWYQQALGQGPQFIFQYYEEEERQRGNFPDRFSGHQFPNYSSELNVNALLLGDSALYLCASSLGRSTYEQYFGPGTRLTVT.

V is TRBV27 and J is TRBJ2-1; D not resolved. Between the trimmed V and J ends, which lost 5 bases and 0 bases, there was a span of 17 bases. Germline V gene sequence: CDR1 MNHEY, CDR2 SMNVEV (reference sequence). The CDR3 has 17 residues. The CDR3 protein is CASSPLPTVHSYNEQFF. DNA for the CDR3: TGTGCCAGCAGTCCCCTTCCTACAGTCCACTCCTACAATGAGCAGTTCTTC.

This sequence joins TRBV27 and TRBJ2-7; D may be TRBD1 (6 bases). Deletions cut 3 bases from V and 3 bases from J, with 15 bases between. This CDR3 comprises 15 residues. Germline V gene lookup returns CDR1 MNHEY and CDR2 SMNVEV (reference sequence). CDR3 in DNA: TGTGCCAGCAGTTTGGTTGGGGGCTTCCTCTACGAGCAGTACTTC. Translated: CASSLVGGFLYEQYF.

The rearrangement joins TRBV4-3 to TRBJ2-3; no clear D gene. This CDR3 has 16 amino acids. Germline CDR1 LGHNA, CDR2 YSLEER. V dropped 1 base and J dropped 1 base, with 12 bases sitting between them. The CDR3 is CASSQALYSGTDTQYF. The DNA of the CDR3 is TGCGCCAGCAGCCAAGCCTTGTACTCTGGCACAGATACGCAGTATTTT.

The chain combines TRBV4-3 with TRBJ2-7; the match to TRBD1 covers 7 bases. The CDR3 contains 19 residues. V lost 1 base, J lost 4 bases, and 19 bases stayed unmatched. CDR1 and CDR2 (germline): LGHNA, YSLEER. The CDR3 reads CASSQVFAAGTAISYEQYF. The CDR3 nucleotides read TGCGCCAGCAGCCAAGTTTTTGCCGCCGGGACAGCAATCTCTTACGAGCAGTACTTC.

The chain recombines TRBV5-8 with TRBJ1-2; weak D call: TRBD1 (5 bases). In germline, CDR1 is SGHTS, CDR2 YDEGEE. Between the trimmed V and J ends, which lost 0 bases and 6 bases, there was a span of 9 bases. The CDR3 is made up of 13 amino acids. The CDR3 DNA follows: TGTGCCAGCAGCTTGGTATCAGGGAATGGCTACACCTTC. Protein: CASSLVSGNGYTF.

The V and J genes are TRBV7-3 and TRBJ2-3; D uncertain. This CDR3 spans 15 amino acids. Looked up from germline, CDR1 is SGHTA and CDR2 is FQGTGA. V shed 5 bases and J shed 0 bases, with 12 bases lying between them. The CDR3 spells CASSRTPISTDTQYF. CDR3 in DNA: TGTGCCAGCAGCCGTACACCAATCAGCACAGATACGCAGTATTTT.

The sample holds one count of this clone. The sample contains more than one DNA sequence encoding this CDR3. This rearrangement joins TRBV29-1 to TRBJ2-7; D unresolved. Germline CDR1 SQVTM, CDR2 ANQGSEA. CDR3 length equals 11 residues. The ends were cut back, 5 bases at V and 0 bases at J, with 5 bases in the middle. The DNA for the CDR3 is TGCAGCGTTAGGTACTCCTACGAGCAGTACTTC. It translates to CSVRYSYEQYF.

A note on this clone: Other DNA sequences in the same sample also yield this CDR3. The chain's CDR3 is CASSLGGGRSNEQFF. The CDR3 nucleotides read TGTGCCAGCAGCTTAGGAGGCGGGAGAAGCAATGAGCAGTTCTTC. The chain combines TRBV7-3 with TRBJ2-1; TRBD2 matches at 7 bases. With 2 bases clipped from V and 6 bases from J, the junction kept 7 bases outside the gene matches. The CDR3 covers 15 residues. Germline assignment: CDR1 SGHTA and CDR2 FQGTGA.

A remark on this clone: The junction departs from germline at one end; a sequencing error may be responsible. The chain carries TRBV27 and TRBJ1-2, with D perhaps TRBD1 (5 bases). The CDR3 totals 14 residues. CDR1 and CDR2 (germline): MNHEY, SMNVEV (reference sequence). The DNA for the CDR3 is TGTGCCAGCAGTTTTTCGGGGGGGGAAACAGGAGAGAGCTTC. It codes for CASSFSGGETGESF.

In this sample, this clone turned up a few times. In nucleotides, the CDR3 is TGTGCCTGGGGGCCCGGGGACACTGAAGCTTTCTTT. Amino acid sequence: CAWGPGDTEAFF. The chain employs TRBV30 and TRBJ1-1; D is ambiguous. V gave up 5 bases and J gave up 3 bases, with 10 bases separating them. Germline values: CDR1 GTSNPN, CDR2 SVGIG (reference sequence). The CDR3 spans 12 residues.

The V and J genes are TRBV21-1 and TRBJ2-1; the D call TRBD1 from the table was never checked on the DNA. TRBV21-1 constitutes a pseudogene. This CDR3 is built from 15 residues. CDR3 protein: CASHRGKSSYNEQFF. CDR3 nucleotide sequence: TGTGCCAGCCATAGGGGGAAAAGCTCCTACAATGAGCAGTTCTTC.

This clone appeared a few times. V gene TRBV13 combines with J gene TRBJ1-1; TRBD1 might be the D (5 bases). Germline loops: CDR1 PRHDT, CDR2 FYEKMQ (reference sequence). Trimming pared 5 bases from V and 1 base from J, leaving 14 bases between. The CDR3 is made up of 15 amino acids. The CDR3 coding sequence is TGTGCCAGCAGCCCGACCGGGACGGGGAACACTGAAGCTTTCTTT. Its protein is CASSPTGTGNTEAFF. The entire variable domain, with the rest obtained from reference TRBV13 and TRBJ1-1, is as follows: AAGVIQSPRHLIKEKRETATLKCYPIPRHDTVYWYQQGPGQDPQFLISFYEKMQSDKGSIPDRFSAQQFSDYHSELNMSSLELGDSALYFCASSPTGTGNTEAFFGQGTRLTVV.

Note on this clone: Other DNA sequences in the same sample also yield this CDR3. The chain employs TRBV5-1 and TRBJ2-3; TRBD2 is a possible D gene (5 bases). This CDR3 has 15 amino acids. Trimming took off 0 bases at V and 0 bases at J, with 8 bases between the two ends. The V gene's germline CDR1 is SGHRS and CDR2 YFSETQ. This CDR3 is CASSLVGGSTDTQYF. CDR3 sequence (DNA): TGCGCCAGCAGCTTGGTTGGCGGGAGCACAGATACGCAGTATTTT.

V usage is TRBV27 and J usage is TRBJ1-2; no firm D call. Germline CDR1 reads MNHEY; CDR2 reads SMNVEV (reference sequence). CDR3 size: 13 residues. V gave up 8 bases and J gave up 8 bases, with 18 bases separating them. The DNA of the CDR3 is TGTGCCAGCGAACCCCGCGCCGGCGGAGGCTACACCTTC. This translates into CASEPRAGGGYTF.

The chain couples TRBV11-2 to TRBJ2-5; D not resolved. The CDR3 is 11 residues long. CDR1 SGHAT and CDR2 FQNNGV come from the germline V gene. Trimming stripped 10 bases from V and 5 bases from J, with 11 bases between. The CDR3 region is CATMSRETQYF. As DNA, the CDR3 is TGTGCCACTATGTCCAGGGAGACCCAGTACTTC.

The V and J genes are TRBV27 and TRBJ2-3; D perhaps matches TRBD1 (6 bases). Germline V CDR1 and CDR2: MNHEY, SMNVEV (reference sequence). V lost 4 bases to trimming and J lost 14 bases, with 22 bases between them. The CDR3 is 14 amino acids. The CDR3 DNA reads as TGTGCCAGCAGTTCCAACCCCGGGACAAGCGCGGCGTATTTT. It specifies CASSSNPGTSAAYF.

This chain links TRBV27 with TRBJ2-7; 7 bases map to TRBD2. The V gene end was trimmed by 0 bases and the J gene end by 2 bases; junction bases not matched to a gene: 7. This CDR3 region has 16 residues. Germline CDR1 reads MNHEY; CDR2 reads SMNVEV (reference sequence). The CDR3 region has the DNA TGTGCCAGCAGTTTATCGGGGGGGTACCTAACCTACGAGCAGTACTTC. Translation: CASSLSGGYLTYEQYF.

The V and J genes are TRBV28 and TRBJ1-5, with 9 bases lining up with TRBD1. This CDR3 has 16 residues. V lost 6 bases to trimming and J lost 1 base; unmatched junction nucleotides: 7. The germline V gene encodes CDR1 MDHEN and CDR2 SYDVKM. The CDR3 coding sequence is TGTGCCAGCAGATTTCCGGACAGGGGAAGCAATCAGCCCCAGCATTTT. This gives the protein CASRFPDRGSNQPQHF.